What follows are 29 T cell receptor beta chains derived from one specimen sequenced in a study of blood T cell repertoires in COVID-19. This table comes from immunoSEQ multiplex PCR, and its TCRdb copy is limited to in-frame clones, with some not included. There are about 260,000 clones in the sample; approximately 86% occur only once, and more than 4.5% lies in the top ten. Input material: peripheral blood. These receptors all come from a woman aged 55-69 years with COVID-19, enrolled during active disease.

This chain connects TRBV11-2 to TRBJ1-1, with TRBD1 matching over 7 bases. The CDR3 has 14 residues. CDR1 is SGHAT, CDR2 FQNNGV, per germline. The V and J ends lost 5 bases and 5 bases, in that order; junction bases with no gene match: 8. The CDR3 here is CASSLTRQGTEAFF. CDR3 nucleotides: TGTGCCAGCAGCCTGACTCGACAGGGTACTGAAGCTTTCTTT. Full variable domain (outside the CDR3, taken from reference TRBV11-2 and TRBJ1-1): EAGVAQSPRYKIIEKRQSVAFWCNPISGHATLYWYQQILGQGPKLLIQFQNNGVVDDSQLPKDRFSAERLKGVDSTLKIQPAKLEDSAVYLCASSLTRQGTEAFFGQGTRLTVV.

The chain has TRBV6-1 and TRBJ2-7; 10 bases are a match to TRBD2. Trimming removed 4 bases from V and 7 bases from J; junction bases left unmatched: 13. The V gene's germline CDR1 is MNHNS and CDR2 SASEGT. The CDR3 covers 16 residues. The CDR3 bases are TGTGCCAGCAGTGCTTCTAGCGGGAGCTCATCGGGTGAGCAGTACTTC. The encoded protein is CASSASSGSSSGEQYF.

CDR3 bases: TGTGCCAGCAGCTTATTAACAGCAATCCTGAACACTGAAGCTTTCTTT. It specifies CASSLLTAILNTEAFF. This sequence joins TRBV7-2 and TRBJ1-1; D is ambiguous. V lost 2 bases to trimming and J lost 0 bases, with 13 bases between them. The germline gives CDR1 SGHTA, CDR2 FQGNSA. The CDR3 runs to 16 residues.

The J gene is TRBJ2-5, the V gene TRBV10-3, with 7 bases matching TRBD1. The germline gives CDR1 ENHRY, CDR2 SYGVKD. The V segment lost 2 bases and the J segment 2 bases; nucleotides outside the gene matches: 5. The CDR3 extends over 15 amino acids. This CDR3 is CAISETGQLQETQYF. CDR3 bases: TGTGCCATCAGTGAGACGGGACAGTTACAAGAGACCCAGTACTTC.

In DNA form, the CDR3 reads TGTGCCAGCAGCTTAGAACTACCCCTCGGGGATACGCAGTATTTT. It codes for CASSLELPLGDTQYF. The gene calls are TRBV7-9 and TRBJ2-3; D unresolved. Germline V gives CDR1 SEHNR, CDR2 FQNEAQ (reference sequence). This CDR3 is 15 amino acids long. V lost 1 base and J lost 6, with 14 bases in between.

The chain joins TRBV4-1 to TRBJ2-1; 13 bases fit TRBD2. The CDR3 is 20 amino acids. From germline, CDR1 is MGHRA and CDR2 YSYEKL. J gave up 0 bases and V 5 bases, and 13 bases lay outside the gene matches. In nucleotides, the CDR3 is TGCGCCAGCAGCTCACCGGGACTAGCGGGAAAAAAAACCTCCTACAATGAGCAGTTCTTC. Residues: CASSSPGLAGKKTSYNEQFF.

V usage is TRBV29-1 and J usage is TRBJ2-7; 7 nucleotides align to TRBD2. The germline V gene has CDR1 SQVTM and CDR2 ANQGSEA. J was trimmed by 0 bases and V by 1 base; bases with no gene match: 3. The CDR3 covers 14 residues. CDR3 nucleotide sequence: TGCAGCGTTGAAGCGGCTAGCGGCTCCTACGAGCAGTACTTC. The encoded protein is CSVEAASGSYEQYF.

CDR3 loop: CASSVATRNDEQYF. In DNA form, the CDR3 reads TGTGCCAGCAGCGTAGCTACGCGGAACGACGAGCAGTACTTC. The genes are TRBV9 and TRBJ2-7; D uncertain. The V gene's germline CDR1 is SGDLS and CDR2 YYNGEE. The V end was cut by 0 bases, the J end by 5 bases, with 12 bases between. The CDR3 sequence is 14 residues long.

As DNA, the CDR3 is TGTGCCAGCAGCTTAAGCCCCGGACAGGGGGGCGAGCAGTACTTC. It yields the protein CASSLSPGQGGEQYF. V usage is TRBV13 and J usage is TRBJ2-7; 10 positions agree with TRBD1. There are 15 residues in the CDR3. Per germline, CDR1 PRHDT and CDR2 FYEKMQ (reference sequence). J lost 6 bases, V lost 2 bases, and 7 bases had no gene match.

The chain employs TRBV5-1 and TRBJ2-2; 13 positions agree with TRBD2. Germline V gene sequence: CDR1 SGHRS, CDR2 YFSETQ. After removal of 1 base from V and 2 bases from J, the junction contained 5 bases not matched to a gene. This CDR3 region has 18 residues. The CDR3 coding sequence is TGCGCCAGCAGCTTGCTAGGGACTAGCGGGGCCAACACCGGGGAGCTGTTTTTT. It is translated as CASSLLGTSGANTGELFF.

The chain combines TRBV19 with TRBJ1-1; D gene unclear. The germline gives CDR1 LNHDA, CDR2 SQIVND (reference sequence). The CDR3 contains 16 residues. The V end lost 0 bases, the J end lost 8 bases, and 19 bases lay between the germline ends. CDR3 nucleotide sequence: TGTGCCAGTAGTATAGAAGTCGGAGGGCAAGGAGGGGAAGCTTTCTTT. As protein: CASSIEVGGQGGEAFF. Full variable domain (rest looked up from reference TRBV19 and TRBJ1-1): DGGITQSPKYLFRKEGQNVTLSCEQNLNHDAMYWYRQDPGQGLRLIYYSQIVNDFQKGDIAEGYSVSREKKESFPLTVTSAQKNPTAFYLCASSIEVGGQGGEAFFGQGTRLTVV.

Points on this clone: The same CDR3 can be traced to other DNA sequences in this sample. V is TRBV29-1 and J is TRBJ1-2, with D uncertain. Germline loops: CDR1 SQVTM, CDR2 ANQGSEA. Trimming cost V 4 bases and J 0 bases, with 9 bases left between them. This CDR3 has 13 residues. CDR3 DNA: TGCAGCGTTGGTACAGTCCCTAACTATGGCTACACCTTC. Protein: CSVGTVPNYGYTF.

This rearrangement joins TRBV5-1 to TRBJ1-2; D is undetermined. The CDR3 has 16 amino acids. The germline V gene encodes CDR1 SGHRS and CDR2 YFSETQ. The V and J ends lost 0 bases and 0 bases respectively, with 12 bases between them. The CDR3 sequence is CASSLASGGSNYGYTF. Here the CDR3 DNA reads TGCGCCAGCAGCTTGGCCTCCGGCGGTTCTAACTATGGCTACACCTTC.

V and J are TRBV27 and TRBJ2-3; 9 nucleotides line up with TRBD1. This CDR3 is 15 amino acids long. V gave up 2 bases and J gave up 5 bases; unmatched junction bases: 5. Germline CDR1 reads MNHEY; CDR2 reads SMNVEV (reference sequence). The DNA for the CDR3 is TGTGCCAGCAGTTTAGGGGGACAGGGAAGAGATACGCAGTATTTT. Translated: CASSLGGQGRDTQYF.

The table lists this clone with a few counts. CDR3 in amino acids: CAWSKRQGVFYNEQFF. In nucleotides, the CDR3 is TGTGCCTGGTCGAAACGACAGGGGGTTTTCTACAATGAGCAGTTCTTC. V and J are TRBV30 and TRBJ2-1, with 9 bases aligning to TRBD1. The CDR3 sequence is 16 residues long. The germline V gene encodes CDR1 GTSNPN and CDR2 SVGIG (reference sequence). V was clipped by 5 bases and J by 3 bases; unmatched bases: 11.

The genes are TRBV7-8 and TRBJ1-3, with 8 bases fitting TRBD1. CDR1 is SGHVS and CDR2 is FQNEAQ in the germline V gene. CDR3 length: 17 residues. The ends lost 5 bases at V and 4 bases at J; junction bases unmatched: 13. The CDR3 region has the DNA TGTGCCAGCAGCCCCCGCGTTAACAGGGGGACGGGAAACACCATATATTTT. It codes for CASSPRVNRGTGNTIYF.

J is TRBJ1-3 and V is TRBV10-3; TRBD1 matches 7 bases. CDR1 is ENHRY, CDR2 SYGVKD, per germline. The length of the CDR3 is 15 residues. V was clipped by 6 bases and J by 4 bases; unmatched bases: 9. This CDR3 is CAISQGGRTGNTIYF. The CDR3, as DNA: TGTGCCATCAGCCAGGGGGGTCGGACAGGAAACACCATATATTTT.

This clone was counted between two and nine times. V is TRBV19 and J is TRBJ1-2; 8 positions match TRBD1. From germline, CDR1 is LNHDA and CDR2 SQIVND (reference sequence). This CDR3 contains 15 residues. Trimming at V came to 3 bases and at J to 5 bases, leaving 8 bases not matched to a gene. The CDR3 loop is CASSISGGAEYGYTF. The CDR3 region has the DNA TGTGCCAGTAGTATTTCAGGGGGCGCAGAATATGGCTACACCTTC.

This clone was seen a single time. The V and J genes are TRBV5-1 and TRBJ2-7; 9 positions match TRBD2. Germline values: CDR1 SGHRS, CDR2 YFSETQ. The CDR3 contains 15 residues. J gave up 1 base and V 3 bases, and 5 bases lay outside the gene matches. CDR3 region: CASSWDSGSSYEQYF. The CDR3 DNA follows: TGCGCCAGCAGCTGGGATAGCGGGAGTTCCTACGAGCAGTACTTC.

The V and J genes are TRBV19 and TRBJ1-4; no firm D call. The V end lost 3 bases, the J end lost 5 bases, and 10 bases lay between the germline ends. CDR1 and CDR2 (germline): LNHDA, SQIVND (reference sequence). This CDR3 region has 14 residues. This CDR3 reads CASSIEAANEKLFF. The CDR3 nucleotides read TGTGCCAGTAGTATCGAGGCCGCCAATGAAAAACTGTTTTTT.

The chain uses TRBV29-1 and TRBJ2-4; D gene ambiguous. Germline loops: CDR1 SQVTM, CDR2 ANQGSEA. V gave up 2 bases and J gave up 6 bases, with 14 bases separating them. The CDR3 runs to 14 residues. This CDR3 reads CSVERSEAPNIQYF. The CDR3 bases are TGCAGCGTTGAAAGATCGGAAGCGCCAAACATTCAGTACTTC.

This chain joins TRBV18 and TRBJ2-7, with a tentative D call TRBD1 (6 bases). V was clipped by 4 bases and J by 0 bases, with 13 bases between them. CDR1 and CDR2 from the germline V gene are KGHSH and LQKENI. This CDR3 is built from 15 residues. The CDR3 bases are TGTGCCAGCTCACAACAAGGGGGTAACTCCTACGAGCAGTACTTC. Its protein product is CASSQQGGNSYEQYF. Full variable domain (remainder filled in from reference TRBV18 and TRBJ2-7): NAGVMQNPRHLVRRRGQEARLRCSPMKGHSHVYWYRQLPEEGLKFMVYLQKENIIDESGMPKERFSAEFPKEGPSILRIQQVVRGDSAAYFCASSQQGGNSYEQYFGPGTRLTVT.

This clone has a handful of counts. CDR3 protein: CASSANGYTEAFF. The DNA for the CDR3 is TGTGCCAGCAGCGCGAACGGGTACACTGAAGCTTTCTTT. The chain joins TRBV9 to TRBJ1-1; D gene ambiguous. This CDR3 contains 13 residues. Germline CDR1 reads SGDLS; CDR2 reads YYNGEE. V was pared by 3 bases and J by 3 bases, with 9 bases between.

The rearrangement joins TRBV6-2 or TRBV6-3 to TRBJ2-7; 9 bases match TRBD1. CDR3 size: 16 residues. V dropped 5 bases and J dropped 5; count of bases not matched to a gene: 13. Looked up from germline, CDR1 is MNHEY and CDR2 is SVGEGT. Here the CDR3 reads CASSPLTGTGTHEQYF. The CDR3 nucleotides are TGTGCCAGCAGTCCACTTACGGGGACAGGGACCCACGAGCAGTACTTC.

The chain is built from TRBV5-5 and TRBJ1-5; D gene uncertain. The CDR3 loop spans 15 amino acids. Germline CDR1 reads SGHKS; CDR2 reads YYEKEE (reference sequence). V was cut by 0 bases and J by 0 bases, with 7 bases left in between. The CDR3 here is CASSLALYSNQPQHF. As DNA, the CDR3 is TGTGCCAGCAGCTTGGCCCTATATAGCAATCAGCCCCAGCATTTT.

This chain links TRBV30 with TRBJ1-4, with a weak D call TRBD1 (6 bases). Germline values: CDR1 GTSNPN, CDR2 SVGIG (reference sequence). CDR3 size: 13 residues. Between the trimmed V and J ends, which lost 1 base and 3 bases, there was a span of 6 bases. The CDR3 region is CAWSGGPNEKLFF. The DNA for the CDR3 is TGTGCCTGGAGTGGGGGGCCTAATGAAAAACTGTTTTTT. Full variable domain (missing parts from reference TRBV30 and TRBJ1-4): SQTIHQWPATLVQPVGSPLSLECTVEGTSNPNLYWYRQAAGRGLQLLFYSVGIGQISSEVPQNLSASRPQDRQFILSSKKLLLSDSGFYLCAWSGGPNEKLFFGSGTQLSVL.

The CDR3 loop is CASSKDTGFFTGELFF. The CDR3 DNA sequence: TGTGCCAGCAGCAAGGATACAGGTTTTTTCACCGGGGAGCTGTTTTTT. This chain joins TRBV7-9 and TRBJ2-2, with a possible D match to TRBD1 (5 bases). The CDR3 covers 16 residues. Trimming stripped 5 bases from V and 4 bases from J, with 17 bases between. Germline loops: CDR1 SEHNR, CDR2 FQNEAQ (reference sequence).

This rearrangement joins TRBV9 to TRBJ2-2, with D possibly matching TRBD2 (5 bases). The CDR3 consists of 15 residues. Germline values: CDR1 SGDLS, CDR2 YYNGEE. The ends were cut back, 0 bases at V and 7 bases at J, with 13 bases in the middle. The CDR3 loop is CASSVVASRGGELFF. CDR3 sequence (DNA): TGTGCCAGCAGCGTAGTTGCTAGCCGGGGCGGGGAGCTGTTTTTT.

This chain connects TRBV19 to TRBJ2-1; 9 bases align to TRBD2. CDR1 and CDR2 from the germline V gene are LNHDA and SQIVND (reference sequence). This CDR3 contains 16 residues. Unmatched junction bases numbered 15, after V lost 3 bases and J lost 12 bases. The CDR3 nucleotides are TGTGCCAGTAGTATCTCCTTGGGAAGGAGTAGCGGGGGGCAGTTCTTC. This translates into CASSISLGRSSGGQFF.